This T cell receptor beta chain was captured by sequencing in a study of cytomegalovirus exposure and HLA in healthy donors. Study findings and constraints: Earlier analysis looked at TCR beta V segments, and most were productive about 90% or about 30% of the time. There were 150 to 200 TCR beta chains listed as cytomegalovirus-associated.

The V and J ends lost 4 bases and 0 bases, in that order; junction bases with no gene match: 8. This CDR3 is built from 16 residues. The germline V gene has CDR1 MNHEY and CDR2 SVGAGI. Primers: 60 Vbeta forward and 13 Jbeta reverse. Clones were sequenced by immunoSEQ multiplex PCR, and TCRdb holds only the in-frame ones, with some missing. This listing includes under 70,000 clones. With regard to this clone: Its specificity is not known.

Sequencing was done on a sample of PBMCs. The chain joins TRBV6-5 to TRBJ1-1, with TRBD1 identical over 7 bases. The sequence was collected from a female donor in good health and CMV-seropositive. CDR3 protein: CASSSMWTGVNTEAFF. CDR3 nucleotide sequence: TGTGCCAGCAGTTCGATGTGGACAGGAGTGAACACTGAAGCTTTCTTT.